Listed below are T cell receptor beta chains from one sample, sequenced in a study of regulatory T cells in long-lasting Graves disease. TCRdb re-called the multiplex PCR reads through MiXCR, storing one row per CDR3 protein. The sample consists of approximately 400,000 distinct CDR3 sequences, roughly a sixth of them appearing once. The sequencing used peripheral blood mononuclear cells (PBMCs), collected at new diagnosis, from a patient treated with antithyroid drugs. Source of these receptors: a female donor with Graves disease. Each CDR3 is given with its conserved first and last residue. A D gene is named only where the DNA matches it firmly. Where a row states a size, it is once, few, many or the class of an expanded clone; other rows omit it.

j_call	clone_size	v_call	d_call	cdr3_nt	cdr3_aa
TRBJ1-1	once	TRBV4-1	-	TGCGCCAGCAGCCAAAATCCCGGATGGCGTGGGGCTGAAGCTTTCTTT	CASSQNPGWRGAEAFF
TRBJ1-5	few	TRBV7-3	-	TGTGCCAGCAGCTCCGTTGGGACGGGGCAGTGGAGGAGTCAGCCCCAGCATTTT	CASSSVGTGQWRSQPQHF
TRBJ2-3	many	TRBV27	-	TGTGCCAGCAGCCCCAGCGTGGATACGCAGTATTTT	CASSPSVDTQYF
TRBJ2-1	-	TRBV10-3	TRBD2	TGTGCCATCAGTGAAGCGCGGGGGAGGGGACAGTTCTTC	CAISEARGRGQFF
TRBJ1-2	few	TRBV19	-	TGTGCCAGTAGCGACCCCAACAGCCTTAACTATGGCTACACCTTC	CASSDPNSLNYGYTF
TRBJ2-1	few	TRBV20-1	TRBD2	TGCAGTGCTATAAACGTGGGACTAGCGGGAGGCTACAATGAGCAGTTCTTC	CSAINVGLAGGYNEQFF
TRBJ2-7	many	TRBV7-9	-	TGTGCCAGCAGCTCTCAGGGGCCCGAGCAGTACTTC	CASSSQGPEQYF
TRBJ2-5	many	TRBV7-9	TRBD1	TGTGCCAGCAGCCGACCTGAACCGGGACAGTGGCAGGAGACCCAGTACTTC	CASSRPEPGQWQETQYF
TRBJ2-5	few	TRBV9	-	TGTGCCAGCAGCGTGAGGATGGGGGAGACCCAGTACTTC	CASSVRMGETQYF
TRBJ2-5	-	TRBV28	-	TGTGCCAGCAGTGCCTTGCGTCCAGAGACCCAGTACTTC	CASSALRPETQYF
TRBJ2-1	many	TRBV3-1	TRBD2	TGTGCCAGCAGCCAAGACGGACTAGTTATGGGCAATGAGCAGTTCTTC	CASSQDGLVMGNEQFF
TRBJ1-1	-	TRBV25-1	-	TGTGCCAGCAGTGATTCCGGATGGGGCGTCACTGAAGCTTTCTTT	CASSDSGWGVTEAFF
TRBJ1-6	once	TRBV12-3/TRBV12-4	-	TGTGCCAGCAGTTTCGACGGTTCAAATTCACCCCTCCACTTT	CASSFDGSNSPLHF
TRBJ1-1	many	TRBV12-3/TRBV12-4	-	TGTGCCAGCAGTTTTGGAGTTCACACTGAAGCTTTCTTT	CASSFGVHTEAFF
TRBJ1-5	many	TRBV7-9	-	TGTGCCAGCAGCTTACGTGGGGGGCCCGATCAGCCCCAGCATTTT	CASSLRGGPDQPQHF
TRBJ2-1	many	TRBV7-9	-	TGTGCCAGCAGCCCCCGGGACAACCCATACAATGAGCAGTTCTTC	CASSPRDNPYNEQFF
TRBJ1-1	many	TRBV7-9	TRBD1	TGTGCCAGCAGCCTACAGGGGGTCGGAGCTTTCTTT	CASSLQGVGAFF
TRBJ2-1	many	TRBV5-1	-	TGCGCCAGCAGTGTAGGGGCCTACAATGAGCAGTTCTTC	CASSVGAYNEQFF
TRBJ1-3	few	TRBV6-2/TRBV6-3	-	TGTGCCAGCAGTGGTGCGAGGGATGCAAACACCATATATTTT	CASSGARDANTIYF
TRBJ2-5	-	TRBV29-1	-	TGCAGCGTTGTGGGGGCAGGAGAGACCCAGTACTTC	CSVVGAGETQYF
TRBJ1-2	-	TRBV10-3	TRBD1	TGTGCCATCAGTGACTCTGGGACAGTCTATGGCTACACCTTC	CAISDSGTVYGYTF
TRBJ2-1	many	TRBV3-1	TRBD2	TGTGCCAGCAGCCCTCTAAGCGGGGGCTGCAATGAGCAGTTCTTC	CASSPLSGGCNEQFF
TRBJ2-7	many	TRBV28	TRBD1	TGTGCCAGCAGTCTCAGGGGGCTTAACTACGAGCAGTACTTC	CASSLRGLNYEQYF
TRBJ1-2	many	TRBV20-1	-	TGCAGTGCTAGCGTCCGAAGGTCCGTTAACTATGGCTACACCTTC	CSASVRRSVNYGYTF
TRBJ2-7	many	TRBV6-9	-	TGTGCCAGCAGTTATTCTTTTGAGTGGTCCCTCTCCTACGAGCAGTACTTC	CASSYSFEWSLSYEQYF
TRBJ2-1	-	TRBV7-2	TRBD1	TGTGCCAGCAGTGAAGCGCATACAGGGGGGCAGTTCTTC	CASSEAHTGGQFF
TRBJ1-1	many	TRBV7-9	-	TGTGCCGGACTCGCTTCGACGGGCCACACCACTGAAGCTTTCTTT	CAGLASTGHTTEAFF
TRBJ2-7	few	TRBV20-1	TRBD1	TGCAGTGCTAGAGAAGGGACAGGGGGCGTAGAGCAGTACTTC	CSAREGTGGVEQYF
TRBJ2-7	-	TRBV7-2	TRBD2	TGTGCCAGCAGCCCGACTCGCGGGAGGGTTGAAGGAACCTACGAGCAGTACTTC	CASSPTRGRVEGTYEQYF
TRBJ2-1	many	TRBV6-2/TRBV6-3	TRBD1	TGTGCCAGCAGTTACTCACAGGGGAATTTTCATGAGCAGTTCTTC	CASSYSQGNFHEQFF
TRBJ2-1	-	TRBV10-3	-	TGTGCCATCAGAAAGGGGGGGGACTACAATGAGCAGTTCTTC	CAIRKGGDYNEQFF
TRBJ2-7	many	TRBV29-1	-	TGCAGCGTTGATGGTGGAGCCACCTACGAGCAGTACTTC	CSVDGGATYEQYF
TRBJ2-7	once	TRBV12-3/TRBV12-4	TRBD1	TGTGCCAGCAGTTTCGACAGGGCCGAGCAGTACTTC	CASSFDRAEQYF
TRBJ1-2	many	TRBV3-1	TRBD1	TGTGCCAGCAGCCAACCGGAGACAGGGGGCTATGGCTACACCTTC	CASSQPETGGYGYTF
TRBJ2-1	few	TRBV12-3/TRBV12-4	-	TGTGCCAGCGGTCTCTTAGGGTATGAGCAGTTCTTC	CASGLLGYEQFF
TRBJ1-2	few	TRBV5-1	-	TGCGCCAGCAGCCCGGGCACGACAGGAGACGGCTACACCTTC	CASSPGTTGDGYTF
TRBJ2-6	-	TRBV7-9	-	TGTGCCAGCAGCTTAATGGGGGGCTCTGGGGCCAACGTCCTGACTTTC	CASSLMGGSGANVLTF
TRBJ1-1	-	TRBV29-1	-	TGCAGCGTTGATGGTGACCGGAACACTGAAGCTTTCTTT	CSVDGDRNTEAFF
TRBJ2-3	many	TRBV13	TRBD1	TGTGCCAGCAGCTTAGGCCCGGGACAGGGGAACCGGGCGCAGTATTTT	CASSLGPGQGNRAQYF
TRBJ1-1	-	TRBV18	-	TGTGCCAGCTCACCCGGGGTTATGAACACTGAAGCTTTCTTT	CASSPGVMNTEAFF
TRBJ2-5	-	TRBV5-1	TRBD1	TGCGCCAGCAGCCCGGGTCCGGGACAGGGGCACCAAGAGACCCAGTACTTC	CASSPGPGQGHQETQYF
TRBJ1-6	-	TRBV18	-	TGTGCCAGCTCACCACTAGGTCCCGAGCGCTATAATTCACCCCTCCACTTT	CASSPLGPERYNSPLHF
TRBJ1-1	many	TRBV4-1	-	TGCGCCAGCAGCCAAAGACCTCGGGACCTCCGTTCCACTGAAGCTTTCTTT	CASSQRPRDLRSTEAFF
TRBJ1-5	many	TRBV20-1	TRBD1	TGCAGTGCCACGAGGACAGGGAGAGGTAATCAGCCCCAGCATTTT	CSATRTGRGNQPQHF
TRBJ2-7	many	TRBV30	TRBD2	TGTGCCTGGAGGAGATGGGCTAGCGGGAACGGCGAGCAGTACTTC	CAWRRWASGNGEQYF
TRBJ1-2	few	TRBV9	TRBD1	TGTGCCAGCAGCGACACAGGGGTATTGCGCTATGGCTACACCTTC	CASSDTGVLRYGYTF
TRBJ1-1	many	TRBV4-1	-	TGCGCCAGCAGCCCGGCGGGGGTCACTGAAGCTTTCTTT	CASSPAGVTEAFF
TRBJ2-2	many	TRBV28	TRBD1	TGTGCCAGCAGTTTGGGGGACAGGGACACCGGGGAGCTGTTTTTT	CASSLGDRDTGELFF
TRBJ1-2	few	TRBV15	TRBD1	TGTGCCACCAGCAGAGAGGACAGGGGCGGCTCCACCTTC	CATSREDRGGSTF
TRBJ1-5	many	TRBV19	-	TGTGCCAGTAGGGTTCGGGCAAATCAGCCCCAGCATTTT	CASRVRANQPQHF
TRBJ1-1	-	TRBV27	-	TGTGCCAGCATGCAAGCCGCCATGAACACTGAAGCTTTCTTT	CASMQAAMNTEAFF
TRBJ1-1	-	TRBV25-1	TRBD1	TGTGCCAGCAGGACCGGGACAGGAGGCACAAAAGCTTTCTTT	CASRTGTGGTKAFF
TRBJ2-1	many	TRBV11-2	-	TGTGCCAGCAGCCTAGTATGGGACGGCAACAATGAGCAGTTCTTC	CASSLVWDGNNEQFF
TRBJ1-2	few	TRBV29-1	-	TGCAGCGCACCGACAAACTATGGCTACACCTTC	CSAPTNYGYTF
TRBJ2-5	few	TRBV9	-	TGTGCCAGCAGTGCGGGACAGAGCCACCAAGAGACCCAGTACTTC	CASSAGQSHQETQYF
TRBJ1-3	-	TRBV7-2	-	TGTGCCAGCAGCTCAGCGTCGGGGGGATCGACAAACACCATATATTTT	CASSSASGGSTNTIYF
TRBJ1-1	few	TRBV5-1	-	TGCGCCAACAGCTTCTGGACGAGAGACACTGAAGCTTTCTTT	CANSFWTRDTEAFF
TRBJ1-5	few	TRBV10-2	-	TGCGCCAGCAGTGATTTGGCTCATAGCAATCAGCCCCAGCATTTT	CASSDLAHSNQPQHF
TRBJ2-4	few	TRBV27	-	TGTGCCAGCAGTTTATATGTGGCGGGACCGGACATTCAGTACTTC	CASSLYVAGPDIQYF